Shown below are 15 T cell receptor beta chains from a single sample sequenced in a study of tumor and adjacent non-tumor tissue in lung cancer. The template was RNA from unsorted bulk tissue. TCRbeta libraries were built with three rounds of nested PCR, modified from ARM-PCR. MiXCR was run by TCRdb on the multiplex PCR reads, yielding one entry per CDR3 protein. Counted here are some 120,000 distinct CDR3 sequences, 60% to 70% occurring once; the ten biggest clones make up 9.5% to 15%. Input material: lung tumor tissue. These receptors came from a man in his thirties or forties with non-small cell lung cancer.

Concerning this clonotype itself: Given the absence of the conserved phenylalanine or tryptophan at the CDR3 end, a read error is likely. J is TRBJ1-2 and V is TRBV20-1; D ambiguous. The CDR3 totals 12 residues. Germline loops: CDR1 DFQATT, CDR2 SNEGSKA (reference sequence). The CDR3 reads CNADEGRGGYTL. The CDR3 nucleotides are TGCAATGCCGACGAAGGACGTGGTGGCTACACCCTC.

V usage is TRBV5-8 and J usage is TRBJ2-3, with unresolved D. Looked up from germline, CDR1 is SGHTS and CDR2 is YDEGEE. With 2 bases removed from V and 3 bases from J, the gap between germline ends came to 4 bases. The CDR3 is made up of 12 amino acids. CDR3 in DNA: TGTGCCAGCAGCTTCCAAACAGATACGCAGTATTTT. Amino acids: CASSFQTDTQYF.

Comments on this clonotype: The junction shows a germline mismatch at one end, possibly a read error. The chain's CDR3 is CSVGGTVYNDQFF. The CDR3 region has the DNA TGCAGCGTTGGAGGGACAGTATACAATGACCAGTTCTTC. The V gene is TRBV29-1, the J gene TRBJ2-1, with 7 bases fitting TRBD1. Per germline, CDR1 SQVTM and CDR2 ANQGSEA. The CDR3 is 13 amino acids.

On this clonotype itself: A much larger clone differs by one base, so this may be a read error. The chain recombines TRBV20-1 with TRBJ1-6; 7 nucleotides match TRBD1. Germline CDR1 DFQATT, CDR2 SNEGSKA (reference sequence). This CDR3 has 18 amino acids. This CDR3 reads CSTRDRTGASSYNSPLHF. CDR3 DNA sequence: TGCAGTACTAGAGACCGGACAGGAGCCAGCTCCTATAATTCACCCCTCCACTTT.

Points on this clonotype: At one of its ends the junction is not consistent with the germline gene, which may arise from a read error. This chain uses TRBV20-1 with TRBJ1-2, with a tentative D call TRBD1 (5 bases). The germline CDR1 and CDR2 sequences are DFQATT and SNEGSKA (reference sequence). This CDR3 has 14 amino acids. The CDR3 region is CSASQVTGNYGHTF. For the CDR3, the DNA is TGCAGTGCTAGTCAGGTTACAGGCAACTATGGCCACACCTTC.

As to this clonotype: This sequence may be a read error, since a much larger clone differs from it by one base. J is TRBJ1-1 and V is TRBV20-1, with TRBD1 identical over 7 bases. The germline V gene has CDR1 DFQATT and CDR2 SNEGSKA (reference sequence). V dropped 5 bases and J dropped 0; count of bases not matched to a gene: 3. The CDR3 runs 13 residues. CDR3 residues: CSAADRMNTEAFF. The CDR3 DNA reads as TGCAGTGCTGCGGACAGGATGAACACTGAAGCTTTCTTT.

Details on this clonotype: The junction differs from germline at one of its ends, possibly a read error. This rearrangement joins TRBV10-3 to TRBJ2-2; 12 positions match TRBD1. The germline V gene has CDR1 ENHRY and CDR2 SYGVKD. CDR3 size: 16 residues. The CDR3 sequence: CAISRGQGANTRELFF. In nucleotides, the CDR3 is TGTGCTATCAGTAGGGGACAGGGGGCGAACACCAGGGAGCTGTTTTTT.

This clonotype was seen at least ten times. The chain carries TRBV12-3 or TRBV12-4 and TRBJ2-3, with a weak D call TRBD2 (6 bases). The V gene lost 4 bases and the J gene lost 3 bases, with 17 bases spanning the gap. The CDR3 runs 16 residues. CDR3 loop: CASSYLPGRLTDTQYF. In DNA form, the CDR3 reads TGTGCCAGCAGTTACCTACCAGGGAGGTTAACAGATACGCAGTATTTT.

The table lists this clonotype with a count of one. The junction shows a germline mismatch at one end, possibly a read error. The gene calls are TRBV4-2 and TRBJ2-2, with 7 bases identical to TRBD1. The length of the CDR3 is 15 residues. Germline V gene lookup returns CDR1 LGHNA and CDR2 YNFKEQ. The CDR3 is CTSSQEGGLTGELFF. As DNA, the CDR3 is TGTACCAGCAGCCAAGAAGGGGGCCTCACCGGGGAGCTGTTTTTC.

The chain couples TRBV11-1 to TRBJ2-2, with D unclear. V gave up 10 bases and J gave up 6 bases, with 12 bases separating them. The germline CDR1 and CDR2 sequences are SGHAT and FQDESV (reference sequence). The length of the CDR3 is 12 residues. DNA of the CDR3: TGTGCCAACAACTATGACGCCGGGGAGCTGTTTTTT. The encoded protein is CANNYDAGELFF.

Worth noting for this clonotype: At one boundary the junction diverges from the germline segment, which might be a read error. The V gene is TRBV4-2, the J gene TRBJ2-7; the D is unclear. The CDR3 loop spans 13 amino acids. Germline V CDR1 and CDR2: LGHNA, YNFKEQ. Written as DNA, the CDR3 is TGCGCCAGCAGGTCAACAGTGGGTTTAGAACAGTACTTC. Its protein product is CASRSTVGLEQYF.

With respect to this clonotype: This could be a read error, since a much larger clone is one nucleotide away. The chain is built from TRBV6-5 and TRBJ2-5; the D is unclear. With 5 bases removed from V and 1 base from J, the gap between germline ends came to 8 bases. Germline CDR1 is MNHEY and CDR2 is SVGAGI. This CDR3 region has 13 residues. CDR3 DNA: TGTGCCAGCAGTGACTGGGCCCAAGAGACCCAGTACTTC. The encoded protein is CASSDWAQETQYF.

Comment on this clonotype: The CDR3 does not end in the conserved phenylalanine or tryptophan, so this is likely a read error. The DNA is left out, because the CDR3 cannot be placed on it with certainty; the CDR3 is given as TCRdb lists it. V is TRBV20-1 and J is TRBJ2-3; the table's D call, TRBD2, was not checked against the DNA. The CDR3 has 15 residues if both end residues are counted. Looked up from germline, CDR1 is DFQATT and CDR2 is SNEGSKA (reference sequence). CDR3 amino acids: CSARGGRSGTDTHYS.

As regards this clonotype: At one boundary the junction diverges from the germline segment, which might be a read error. The chain combines TRBV12-3 or TRBV12-4 with TRBJ2-7; TRBD2 aligns across 10 bases. This CDR3 is 15 amino acids long. The CDR3 protein is CASTFGAGGRYEQYF. The CDR3 DNA sequence: TGCGCCAGCACCTTCGGAGCGGGAGGGCGCTACGAGCAGTACTTC.

Notes on this clonotype: One base away lies a much larger clone, so this may be a sequencing read error. The genes are TRBV20-1 and TRBJ2-7; 8 positions match TRBD2. The V and J ends lost 3 bases and 1 base, in that order; junction bases with no gene match: 8. The CDR3 covers 15 residues. Germline CDR1 and CDR2: DFQATT and SNEGSKA (reference sequence). In DNA, the CDR3 is TGCAGTGCTAGGCATGGAGCGGGAGCGTCCTACGAGCAGTACTTC. It translates to CSARHGAGASYEQYF.